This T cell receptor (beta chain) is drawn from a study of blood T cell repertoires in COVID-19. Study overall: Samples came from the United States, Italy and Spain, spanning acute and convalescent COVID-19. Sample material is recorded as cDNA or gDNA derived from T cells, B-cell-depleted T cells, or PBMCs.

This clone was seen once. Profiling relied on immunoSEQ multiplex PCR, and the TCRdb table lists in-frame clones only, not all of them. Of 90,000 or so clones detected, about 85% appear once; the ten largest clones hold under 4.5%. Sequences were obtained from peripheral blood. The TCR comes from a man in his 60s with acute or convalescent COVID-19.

The CDR3 spells CSVVSGGNQPQHF. CDR3 DNA sequence: TGCAGCGTTGTGTCAGGGGGCAATCAGCCCCAGCATTTT. This rearrangement joins TRBV29-1 to TRBJ1-5, with D possibly matching TRBD1 (6 bases). The CDR3 is 13 residues long. Germline-derived CDR1 and CDR2 are SQVTM and ANQGSEA. Between the trimmed V and J ends, which lost 4 bases and 2 bases, there was a span of 9 bases.